This T cell receptor beta chain was profiled in a study of cytomegalovirus exposure and HLA in healthy donors. Overall study context: In a later analysis, the roughly 120 validation repertoires were reported to have used the same platform as the 600 to 800 first-cohort repertoires. Study-wide results and limits: Most TCR sequences showed up rarely, but some public TCRs showed up in many donors.

Comments on this clone: Its antigen is still unknown.

Germline CDR1 SNHLY, CDR2 FYNNEI. V was clipped by 7 bases and J by 0 bases; unmatched bases: 5. The CDR3 consists of 14 residues. Measured with immunoSEQ multiplex PCR; TCRdb has only the in-frame clones, and not every one. The sample consists of 100,000 to 150,000 clones, roughly 89% of them appearing once. The source material was PBMCs. This clonotype was sampled from a woman aged 18-35 years in good health and CMV-seronegative. V usage is TRBV2 and J usage is TRBJ1-2; 7 bases align to TRBD1. The CDR3 coding sequence is TGTGCCAGCAACGACAGGGCCACTAACTATGGCTACACCTTC. Translated, it gives CASNDRATNYGYTF. The variable domain in full, completed from reference TRBV2 and TRBJ1-2, reads EPEVTQTPSHQVTQMGQEVILRCVPISNHLYFYWYRQILGQKVEFLVSFYNNEISEKSEIFDDQFSVERPDGSNFTLKIRSTKLEDSAMYFCASNDRATNYGYTFGSGTRLTVV.